This TCR beta chain was captured by sequencing in a study of long-term antiretroviral therapy in people with HIV. Study as a whole: The immediate-ART recommendation dates to 2015, and the earliest samples predate it by about a decade.

An immunoSEQ assay, version v3.0, was performed at survey level. Sequencing had a target that covered about 40,000-55,000 T-cell genomes per sample. TCRdb keeps only in-frame clones here, not all; method: immunoSEQ multiplex PCR. This table holds tens of thousands of clones, 90% to 95% found once. V was clipped by 6 bases and J by 4 bases; unmatched bases: 13. The CDR3 loop spans 17 amino acids. Germline V CDR1 and CDR2: SEHNR, FQNEAQ (reference sequence). About 0.95-10 million cryopreserved PBMC were held in samples before DNA extraction. The sequence came from a woman aged 45-59 years with HIV. The specimen was unsorted PBMCs, collected 3.7 years after starting antiretroviral therapy. The rearrangement links TRBV7-9 to TRBJ2-2; 8 bases are shared with TRBD1. CDR3 DNA: TGTGCCAGCAGACTAAGCCCGGGACAGGCGTCCACCGGGGAGCTGTTTTTT. Its protein is CASRLSPGQASTGELFF.